This TCR beta chain was sequenced during a study of blood T cell repertoires in COVID-19 (dated by TCRdb to between 2020 and 2021). Study-wide context: The collaborator samples originated in the United States, Italy and Spain and spanned the acute and convalescent phases of COVID-19. The material from the prospective study consisted of cDNA or gDNA derived from T cells, B-cell-depleted T cells, or PBMCs. Deeply sampled blood TCRbeta repertoires from subjects exposed to, actively infected with, or recovered from COVID-19 were included in the dataset. The repertoires were released in a freely available public database meant as a resource for research on the immune response to SARS-CoV-2. The samples were drawn from the first 160 participants of the ongoing ImmuneRACE study and from 1,254 subjects provided by 6 global collaborators. A de-identified subject ID, COVID-19 status, age in years and sex were almost always included in the sample metadata. Where available, HLA class I and class II types were obtained from metadata supplied by the sample provider rather than from assay-based typing. Results and caveats for the whole study, not just this receptor: The amount of clinical and demographic metadata varied by source and participant and was provided uncurated.

Whole blood was collected in K2EDTA tubes by collaborating institutions according to the institutions' own protocols. For TCRbeta analysis, collaborators shipped samples as frozen whole blood, isolated PBMCs, or DNA extracted from either of those sample types. TCRbeta CDR3 regions were amplified from genomic DNA using the immunoSEQ Assay, a bias-controlled multiplex PCR. The paper's data handling went like this. The number of nucleated cells in each sample was estimated by amplification of reference gene primers within the assay. Sequence reads were collapsed and filtered to measure the absolute abundance of every unique TCRbeta CDR3 rearrangement. Productive Simpson clonality was computed per sample as the square root of Simpson's diversity index over productive rearrangements. TCRdb stores this immuneACCESS table with in-frame sequences only. Part of the clones is absent; in the studies checked, under half of the shortfall reflects unresolved V genes, and no reason is known for the rest. V, J and clone size are taken as reported in that table, and D and trimming were inferred from the DNA itself. The sample profile shows fewer than 150,000 clones; 81% of them were found once. The leading ten clones occupy under 2% of the sample.

The count of this clone is one. Its antigen is not yet known. One base away there is no much larger clone; base qualities are not given. The germline V gene gives CDR1 as MGHRA and CDR2 as YSYEKL. Trimming at the junction amounts to 0 bases on V and 7 bases on J, and the germline ends lie 7 bases apart. The CDR3 sequence holds 13 residues, the cysteine and phenylalanine included. Only the CDR3 portion is preserved as DNA: 39 bases, with reading frame beginning at the first base. Sequencing was done on a sample of peripheral blood. The receptor was derived from a man between 50 and 59 years old with acute or convalescent COVID-19. The V and J segments used are TRBV4-1 and TRBJ1-5; the D gene is possibly TRBD1, with 6 bases matching. The CDR3 amino acid sequence is: CASSQDGGQPQHF. In nucleotides, the sequence is TGCGCCAGCAGCCAAGATGGGGGCCAGCCCCAGCATTTT.